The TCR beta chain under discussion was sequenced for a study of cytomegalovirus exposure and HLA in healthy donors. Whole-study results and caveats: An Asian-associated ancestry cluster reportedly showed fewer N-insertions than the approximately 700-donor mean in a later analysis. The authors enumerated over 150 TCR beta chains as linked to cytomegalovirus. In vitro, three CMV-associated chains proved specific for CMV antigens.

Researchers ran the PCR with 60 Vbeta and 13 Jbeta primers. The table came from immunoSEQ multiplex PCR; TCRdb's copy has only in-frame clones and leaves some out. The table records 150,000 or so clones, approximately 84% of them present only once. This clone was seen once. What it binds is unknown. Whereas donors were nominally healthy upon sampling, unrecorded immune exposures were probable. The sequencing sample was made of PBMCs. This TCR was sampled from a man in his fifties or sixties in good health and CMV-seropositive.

The CDR3 here is CASSPRTSGYEQFF. The CDR3 nucleotides are TGTGCCAGCAGCCCCCGGACTAGCGGGTATGAGCAGTTCTTC. The gene calls are TRBV9 and TRBJ2-1, with 11 bases identical to TRBD2. The CDR3 is 14 residues long. V lost 4 bases and J lost 8; bases outside the gene matches: 5. Germline V lookup: CDR1 SGDLS, CDR2 YYNGEE.